Detailed here is one T cell receptor beta chain. This clone's antigen is unknown. The read is 3 residues too short to cover the CDR3 end, so that end is filled in from the germline J gene. The immunoSEQ assay was used for deep sequencing of the TCR beta chain. In the source study's methods: Only productive TCR beta rearrangements were used to calculate clonotype frequencies. TCRdb's version of the immuneACCESS table is confined to in-frame rearrangements and falls short of the full clone set. An unresolved V gene accounts for under half of the shortfall where checked; the remainder is of unknown origin. That table is the source of V, J and clone size, and D and trimming were worked out from the DNA. The table kept for this sample lists around 30,000 clones. 1.5% to 2% of the sample lies in the top ten. The intended sense of this specimen's treatment or condition label: autologous CTL019 cells: CD19 CAR with 4-1BB and CD3 zeta domains. TCR zeta and 4-1BB costimulatory signaling domains were incorporated into the CD19 CAR. Leukapheresis was used to collect T cells from peripheral blood for manufacturing CTL019. The DNeasy Blood and Tissue Kit was used to extract genomic DNA from pre-infusion T cells, peripheral blood, or sorted post-infusion T cells.

Reading from cysteine to phenylalanine, the CDR3 counts 15 amino acids. The DNA covers only part of the CDR3, 36 bases in frame from base 1. CDR1 MNHEY and CDR2 SVGEGT were looked up in the germline V gene. This record comes from a study of TET2 disruption in CD19-targeted CAR T cells (dated by TCRdb to 2017 to 2018). With regard to the full study: Sample numbers were set by the original clinical trial design and sample availability, with no additional inclusion criteria. The research as a whole found: Conclusions about the patient's CAR T cells rested on extensive analysis of a single subject.

The V and J segments used are TRBV6-2 or TRBV6-3 and TRBJ1-2; TRBD1 is perhaps the D gene, given 6 matching bases. This specimen consisted of CD8- CAR+ T cells sorted from cultured blood T cells, obtained for CD19 CAR T cell therapy. Read against the paper, the sample's cell subset or site label means: CD8-negative CAR-positive T cells from the infusion product. This sequence originates from a man between 65 and 80 years old with chronic lymphocytic leukemia. CDR3 bases read: TGTGCCAGCAGTTTCAGGGGCCTTTCGAAGAACGAC. This is translated as CASSFRGLSKND. The whole CDR3 is CASSFRGLSKNDYTF.